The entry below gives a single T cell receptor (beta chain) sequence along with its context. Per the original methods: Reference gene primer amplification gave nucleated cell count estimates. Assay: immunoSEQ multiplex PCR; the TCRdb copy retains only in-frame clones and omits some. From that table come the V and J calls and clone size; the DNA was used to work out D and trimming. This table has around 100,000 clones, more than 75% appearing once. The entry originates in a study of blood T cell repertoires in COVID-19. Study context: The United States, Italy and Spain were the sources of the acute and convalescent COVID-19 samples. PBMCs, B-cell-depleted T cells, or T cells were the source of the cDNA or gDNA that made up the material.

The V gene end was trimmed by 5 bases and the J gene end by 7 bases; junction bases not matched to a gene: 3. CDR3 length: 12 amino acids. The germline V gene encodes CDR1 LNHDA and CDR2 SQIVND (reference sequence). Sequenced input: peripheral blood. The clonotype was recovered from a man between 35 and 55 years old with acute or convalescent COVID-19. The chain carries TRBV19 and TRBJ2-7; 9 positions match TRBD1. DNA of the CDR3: TGTGCCAGTAGTTTCGGACAGGGGGAGCAGTACTTC. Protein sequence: CASSFGQGEQYF.